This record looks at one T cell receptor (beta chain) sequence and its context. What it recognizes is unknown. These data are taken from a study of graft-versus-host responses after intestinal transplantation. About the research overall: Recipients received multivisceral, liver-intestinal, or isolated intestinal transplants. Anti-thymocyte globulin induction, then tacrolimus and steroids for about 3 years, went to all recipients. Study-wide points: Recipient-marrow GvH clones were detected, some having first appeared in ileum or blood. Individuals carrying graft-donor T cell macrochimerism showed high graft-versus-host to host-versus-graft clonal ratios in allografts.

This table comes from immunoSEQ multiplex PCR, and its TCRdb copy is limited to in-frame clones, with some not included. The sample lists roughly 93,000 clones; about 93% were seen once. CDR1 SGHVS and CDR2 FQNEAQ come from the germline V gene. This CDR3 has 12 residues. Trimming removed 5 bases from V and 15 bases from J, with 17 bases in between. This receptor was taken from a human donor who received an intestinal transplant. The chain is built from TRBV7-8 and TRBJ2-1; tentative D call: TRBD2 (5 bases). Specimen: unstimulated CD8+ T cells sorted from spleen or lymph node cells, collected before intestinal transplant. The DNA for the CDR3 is TGTGCCAGCAGCCTGATAGCGCCAGAACCGTTCTTC. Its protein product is CASSLIAPEPFF. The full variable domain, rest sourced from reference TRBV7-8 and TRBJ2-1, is GAGVSQSPRYKVAKRGQDVALRCDPISGHVSLFWYQQALGQGPEFLTYFQNEAQLDKSGLPSDRFFAERPEGSVSTLKIQRTQQEDSAVYLCASSLIAPEPFFGPGTRLTVL.